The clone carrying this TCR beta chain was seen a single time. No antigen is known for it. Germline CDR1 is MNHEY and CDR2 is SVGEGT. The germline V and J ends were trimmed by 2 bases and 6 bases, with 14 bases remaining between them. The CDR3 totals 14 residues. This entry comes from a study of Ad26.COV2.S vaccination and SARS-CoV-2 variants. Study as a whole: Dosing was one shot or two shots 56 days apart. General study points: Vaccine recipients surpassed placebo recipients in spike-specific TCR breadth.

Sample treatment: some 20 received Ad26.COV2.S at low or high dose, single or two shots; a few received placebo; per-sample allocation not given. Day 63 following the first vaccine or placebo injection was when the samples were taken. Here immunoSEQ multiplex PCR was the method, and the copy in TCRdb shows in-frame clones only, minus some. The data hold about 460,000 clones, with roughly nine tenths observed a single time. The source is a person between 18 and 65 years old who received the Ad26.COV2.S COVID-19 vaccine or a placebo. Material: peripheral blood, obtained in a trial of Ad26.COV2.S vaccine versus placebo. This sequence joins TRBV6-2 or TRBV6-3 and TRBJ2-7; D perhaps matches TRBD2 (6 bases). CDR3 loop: CASSYPALAIEQYF. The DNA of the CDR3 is TGTGCCAGCAGTTACCCTGCTCTAGCGATCGAGCAGTACTTC.